The 3 T cell receptor beta chains reported below all come from one sample, sequenced in a study of T cell responses to AZD1222 COVID-19 vaccine. The method was immunoSEQ multiplex PCR; TCRdb's version includes in-frame clones alone and lacks a portion of them. The repertoire has approximately 120,000 clones, around nine tenths of them found once; the top ten carry more than 10%. Sequencing was performed on peripheral blood, taken on day 0 of AZD1222 vaccination. Receptors originate from an adult in good health.

This chain connects TRBV19 to TRBJ1-2, with 10 nucleotides matching TRBD1. From germline, CDR1 is LNHDA and CDR2 SQIVND (reference sequence). The length of the CDR3 is 16 residues. J lost 10 bases, V lost 5 bases, and 16 bases had no gene match. CDR3 DNA sequence: TGTGCCAGTAGTGTGAACCCCCCGGGACAGGGGTCGGTCTACACCTTC. Its protein is CASSVNPPGQGSVYTF.

The CDR3: CASSLGGRGGANEQFF. The CDR3, as DNA: TGTGCCAGCAGTTTAGGAGGGCGGGGAGGGGCCAATGAGCAGTTCTTC. The V call is TRBV28, the J call TRBJ2-1; 7 bases match TRBD2. This CDR3 spans 16 amino acids. Trimming took 2 bases from V and 6 from J; bases not matched to a gene: 10. CDR1 and CDR2 (germline): MDHEN, SYDVKM.

The chain combines TRBV18 with TRBJ2-2; D remains unclear. Germline V gene lookup returns CDR1 KGHSH and CDR2 LQKENI. This CDR3 is 15 amino acids long. The V end lost 6 bases, the J end lost 4 bases, and 15 bases lay between the germline ends. In nucleotides, the CDR3 is TGTGCCAGCTCCCCCCTACAAGGCACCACCGGGGAGCTGTTTTTT. It translates to CASSPLQGTTGELFF.